This note documents a single TCR beta chain sequence. The CDR3 extends over 16 amino acids. Germline assignment: CDR1 LNHDA and CDR2 SQIVND (reference sequence). V was pared by 3 bases and J by 1 base, with 14 bases between. This entry belongs to a study of OX40 agonist ivuxolimab in advanced cancers. This table comes from immunoSEQ multiplex PCR, and its TCRdb copy is limited to in-frame clones, with some not included. This table has tens of thousands of clones, approximately 84% appearing once. This specimen was CD4+ or CD8+ T cells sorted from blood, taken in a trial of the OX40 agonist ivuxolimab. This chain links TRBV19 with TRBJ2-3; a weak D match, TRBD2 (5 bases). The TCR originated in an adult with an advanced solid tumor such as melanoma, head and neck, liver or kidney cancer. CDR3 coding DNA: TGTGCCAGTAGTATCCCTGGCGGGCCCCGCACAGATACGCAGTATTTT. It specifies CASSIPGGPRTDTQYF.